These 5 T cell receptor beta chains came from one sample sequenced in a study of blood T cell repertoires in COVID-19. Sequencing used immunoSEQ multiplex PCR; TCRdb keeps in-frame clones, though not all of them. The sample consists of hundreds of thousands of clones, around 87% of them appearing once. Sequencing used peripheral blood. Receptor source: a human donor in a cohort sampled during active COVID-19.

This chain joins TRBV5-1 and TRBJ1-1, with TRBD1 as a possible D gene (5 bases). Between the trimmed V and J ends, which lost 5 bases and 3 bases, there was a span of 11 bases. This CDR3 comprises 13 residues. CDR1 and CDR2 (germline): SGHRS, YFSETQ. The CDR3: CASREGSDTEAFF. The CDR3 bases are TGCGCCAGCAGGGAGGGGAGTGACACTGAAGCTTTCTTT.

J is TRBJ1-4 and V is TRBV28, with 8 bases lining up with TRBD1. Germline V CDR1 and CDR2: MDHEN, SYDVKM. The CDR3 totals 16 residues. Trimming cost V 2 bases and J 8 bases; bases outside gene matches: 10. DNA of the CDR3: TGTGCCAGCAGTTTAAGCGCGCAGGGGGCGAGAGAAAAACTGTTTTTT. This sequence encodes CASSLSAQGAREKLFF.

The V call is TRBV7-2, the J call TRBJ1-6; D uncertain. The germline V gene encodes CDR1 SGHTA and CDR2 FQGNSA. V was pared by 1 base and J by 11 bases, with 15 bases between. This CDR3 has 15 amino acids. CDR3 residues: CASSLGPWLVTPLHF. CDR3 in DNA: TGTGCCAGCAGCTTAGGCCCGTGGCTGGTAACACCCCTCCACTTT.

The gene calls are TRBV19 and TRBJ2-1; 16 nucleotides agree with TRBD2. The CDR3 runs to 17 residues. From germline, CDR1 is LNHDA and CDR2 SQIVND (reference sequence). The J segment lost 8 bases and the V segment lost 1 base, leaving 5 bases of the junction unmatched. Here the CDR3 DNA reads TGTGCCAGTAGTATAGCGGTGGGACTAGCGGGAGGGGATGAGCAGTTCTTC. It encodes CASSIAVGLAGGDEQFF.

This clone showed up just a few times. The rearrangement uses TRBV7-9 and TRBJ1-4, with D possibly being TRBD1 (6 bases). The germline gives CDR1 SEHNR, CDR2 FQNEAQ (reference sequence). The CDR3 totals 18 residues. V lost 5 bases and J 5 bases, leaving 24 bases between the germline ends. In DNA, the CDR3 is TGTGCCAGCAGCCCCCGGCGGACAGTCCAGAACCTGAATGAAAAACTGTTTTTT. It specifies CASSPRRTVQNLNEKLFF.